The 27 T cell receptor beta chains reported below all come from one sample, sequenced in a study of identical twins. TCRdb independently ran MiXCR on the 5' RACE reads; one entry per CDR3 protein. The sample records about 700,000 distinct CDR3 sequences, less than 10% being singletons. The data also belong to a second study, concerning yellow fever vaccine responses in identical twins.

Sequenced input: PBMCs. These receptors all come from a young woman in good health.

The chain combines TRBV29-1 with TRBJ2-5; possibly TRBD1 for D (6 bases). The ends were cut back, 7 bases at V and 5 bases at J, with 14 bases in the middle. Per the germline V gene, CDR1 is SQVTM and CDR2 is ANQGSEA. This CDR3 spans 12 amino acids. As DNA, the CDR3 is TGCAGCGGATCACAGGGAGTTGAGACCCAGTACTTC. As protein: CSGSQGVETQYF.

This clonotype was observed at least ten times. CDR3 loop: CSVVGLAGDGDTQYF. The CDR3 coding sequence is TGCAGCGTTGTGGGGCTAGCGGGAGATGGGGATACGCAGTATTTT. The chain uses TRBV29-1 and TRBJ2-3; 10 nucleotides align to TRBD2. Germline V lookup: CDR1 SQVTM, CDR2 ANQGSEA. V shed 4 bases and J 6 bases; nucleotides not matched to a gene: 10. There are 15 residues in the CDR3.

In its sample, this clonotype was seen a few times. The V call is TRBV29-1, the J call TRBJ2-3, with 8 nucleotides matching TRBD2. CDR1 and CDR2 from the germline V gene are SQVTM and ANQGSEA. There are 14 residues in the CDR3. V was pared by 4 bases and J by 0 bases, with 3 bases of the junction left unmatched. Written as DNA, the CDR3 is TGCAGCGTTGCCCCTAGCGGGAGCACAGATACGCAGTATTTT. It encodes CSVAPSGSTDTQYF.

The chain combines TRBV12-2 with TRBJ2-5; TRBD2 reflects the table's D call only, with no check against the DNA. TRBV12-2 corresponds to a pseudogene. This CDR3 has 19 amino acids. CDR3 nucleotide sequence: TGTGCAAGTCGCTTAGCCGGGCCCAGGAGGGATCGTATGCAAGAGACCCAGTACTTC. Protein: CASRLAGPRRDRMQETQYF.

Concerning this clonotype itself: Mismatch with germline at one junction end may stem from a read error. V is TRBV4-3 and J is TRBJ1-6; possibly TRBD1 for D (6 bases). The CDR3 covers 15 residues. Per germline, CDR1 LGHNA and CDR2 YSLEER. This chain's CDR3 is CASSQGTAINSHLHF. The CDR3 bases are TGCGCCAGCAGCCAAGGGACAGCCATCAATTCACACCTCCACTTT.

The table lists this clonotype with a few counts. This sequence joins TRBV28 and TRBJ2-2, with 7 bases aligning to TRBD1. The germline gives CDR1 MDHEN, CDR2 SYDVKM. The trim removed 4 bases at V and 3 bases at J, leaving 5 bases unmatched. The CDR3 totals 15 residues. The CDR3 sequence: CASSSYRGYTGELFF. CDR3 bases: TGTGCCAGCAGTTCGTACAGGGGTTACACCGGGGAGCTGTTTTTT.

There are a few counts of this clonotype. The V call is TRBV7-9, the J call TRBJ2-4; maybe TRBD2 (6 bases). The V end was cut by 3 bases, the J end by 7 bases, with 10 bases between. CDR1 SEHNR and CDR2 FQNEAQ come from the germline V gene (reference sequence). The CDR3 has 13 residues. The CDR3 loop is CASSLEGLNIQYF. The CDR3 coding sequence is TGTGCCAGCAGCTTGGAGGGGTTGAACATTCAGTACTTC.

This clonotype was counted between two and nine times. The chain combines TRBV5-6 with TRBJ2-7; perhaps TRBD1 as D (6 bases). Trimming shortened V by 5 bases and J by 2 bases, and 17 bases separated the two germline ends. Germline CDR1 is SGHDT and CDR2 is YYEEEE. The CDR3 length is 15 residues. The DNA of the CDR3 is TGTGCCAGCAGAACCCAACGGGACAAGGCCTACGAGCAGTACTTC. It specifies CASRTQRDKAYEQYF. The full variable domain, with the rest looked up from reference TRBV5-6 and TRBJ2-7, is DAGVTQSPTHLIKTRGQQVTLRCSPKSGHDTVSWYQQALGQGPQFIFQYYEEEERQRGNFPDRFSGHQFPNYSSELNVNALLLGDSALYLCASRTQRDKAYEQYFGPGTRLTVT.

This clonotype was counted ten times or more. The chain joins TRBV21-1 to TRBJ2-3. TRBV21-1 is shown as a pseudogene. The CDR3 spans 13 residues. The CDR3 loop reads CASAELHHDTQYF. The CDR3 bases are TGTGCCAGCGCCGAGCTCCATCACGATACGCAGTATTTT.

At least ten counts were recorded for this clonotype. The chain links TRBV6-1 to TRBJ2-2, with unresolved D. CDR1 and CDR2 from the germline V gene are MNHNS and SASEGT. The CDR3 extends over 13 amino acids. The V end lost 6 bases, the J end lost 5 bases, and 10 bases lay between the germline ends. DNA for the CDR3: TGTGCCAGCAGCACTATAATTACCGGGGAGCTGTTTTTT. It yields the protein CASSTIITGELFF.

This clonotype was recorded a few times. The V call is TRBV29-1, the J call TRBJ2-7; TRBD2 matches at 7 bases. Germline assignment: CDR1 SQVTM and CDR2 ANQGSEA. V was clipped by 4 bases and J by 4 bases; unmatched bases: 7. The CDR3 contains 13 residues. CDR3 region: CSVVPGGSYEQYF. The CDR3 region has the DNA TGCAGCGTTGTTCCCGGGGGGTCGTACGAGCAGTACTTC.

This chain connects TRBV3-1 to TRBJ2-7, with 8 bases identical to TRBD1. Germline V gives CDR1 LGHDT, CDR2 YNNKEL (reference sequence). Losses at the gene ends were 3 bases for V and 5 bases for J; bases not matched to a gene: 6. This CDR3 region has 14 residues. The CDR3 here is CASSHLDRGHEQYF. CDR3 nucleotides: TGTGCCAGCAGCCATCTAGACAGGGGTCACGAGCAGTACTTC.

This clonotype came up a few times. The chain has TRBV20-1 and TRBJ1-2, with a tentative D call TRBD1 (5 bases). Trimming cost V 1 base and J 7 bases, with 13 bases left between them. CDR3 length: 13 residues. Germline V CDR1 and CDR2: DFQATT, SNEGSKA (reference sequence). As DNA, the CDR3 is TGCAGTGCTAGAGTCCTGGGGGGGAGTGGCTACACCTTC. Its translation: CSARVLGGSGYTF.

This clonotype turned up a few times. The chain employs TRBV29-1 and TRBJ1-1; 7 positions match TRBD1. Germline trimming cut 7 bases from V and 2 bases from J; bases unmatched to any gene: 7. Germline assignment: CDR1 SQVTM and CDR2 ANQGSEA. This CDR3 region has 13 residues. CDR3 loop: CSAPTGPNTEAFF. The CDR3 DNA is TGCAGCGCTCCGACAGGGCCCAACACTGAAGCTTTCTTT.

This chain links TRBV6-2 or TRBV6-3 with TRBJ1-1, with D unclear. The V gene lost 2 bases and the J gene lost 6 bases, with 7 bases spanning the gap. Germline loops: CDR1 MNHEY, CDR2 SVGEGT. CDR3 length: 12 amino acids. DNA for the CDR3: TGTGCCAGCAGTTACGTGGGTTCTGAAGCTTTCTTT. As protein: CASSYVGSEAFF.

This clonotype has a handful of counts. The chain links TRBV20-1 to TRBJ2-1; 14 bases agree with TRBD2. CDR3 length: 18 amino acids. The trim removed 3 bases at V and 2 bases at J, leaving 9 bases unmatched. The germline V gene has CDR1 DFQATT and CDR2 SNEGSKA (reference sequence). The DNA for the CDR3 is TGCAGTGCTAGCATGGGACTAGCGGGGGCCACCACCTACAATGAGCAGTTCTTC. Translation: CSASMGLAGATTYNEQFF.

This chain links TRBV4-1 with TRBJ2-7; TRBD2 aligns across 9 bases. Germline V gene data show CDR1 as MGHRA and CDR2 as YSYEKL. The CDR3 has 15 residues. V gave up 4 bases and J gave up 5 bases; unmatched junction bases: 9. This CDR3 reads CASSPPLAGRHEQYF. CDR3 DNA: TGCGCCAGCAGCCCACCACTAGCGGGCCGTCACGAGCAGTACTTC.

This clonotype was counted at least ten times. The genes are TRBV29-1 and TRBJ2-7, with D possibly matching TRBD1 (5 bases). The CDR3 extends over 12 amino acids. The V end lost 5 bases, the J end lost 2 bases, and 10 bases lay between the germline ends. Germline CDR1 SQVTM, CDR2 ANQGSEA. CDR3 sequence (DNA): TGCAGCGTTTCTCAACAGGCCTACGAGCAGTACTTC. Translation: CSVSQQAYEQYF.

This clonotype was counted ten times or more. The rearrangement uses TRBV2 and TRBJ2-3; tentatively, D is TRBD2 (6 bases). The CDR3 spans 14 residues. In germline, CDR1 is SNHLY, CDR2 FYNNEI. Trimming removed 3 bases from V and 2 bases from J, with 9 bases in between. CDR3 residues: CASSEGGPTDTQYF. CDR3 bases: TGTGCCAGCAGTGAGGGGGGACCCACAGATACGCAGTATTTT.

In nucleotides, the CDR3 is TGTGCCAGCAGTTTTGGGGGATTGAGCTCCTACGAGCAGTACTTC. It yields the protein CASSFGGLSSYEQYF. This sequence joins TRBV28 and TRBJ2-7, with D perhaps TRBD1 or TRBD2 (5 bases each). Germline V gives CDR1 MDHEN, CDR2 SYDVKM. V shed 3 bases and J shed 0 bases, with 12 bases lying between them. The CDR3 has 15 amino acids.

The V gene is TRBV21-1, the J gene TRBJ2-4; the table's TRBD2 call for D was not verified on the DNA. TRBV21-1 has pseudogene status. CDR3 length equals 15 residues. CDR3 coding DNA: TGTGCCAGCAGCAAAGCGGTGGCCCTAAAAAACATTCAGTACTTC. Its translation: CASSKAVALKNIQYF.

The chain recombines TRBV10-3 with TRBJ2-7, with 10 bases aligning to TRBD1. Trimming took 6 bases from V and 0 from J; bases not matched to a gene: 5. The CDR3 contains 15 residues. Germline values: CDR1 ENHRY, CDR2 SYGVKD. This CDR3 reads CAIRARQGASYEQYF. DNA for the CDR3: TGTGCCATCAGGGCTAGACAGGGGGCCTCCTACGAGCAGTACTTC.

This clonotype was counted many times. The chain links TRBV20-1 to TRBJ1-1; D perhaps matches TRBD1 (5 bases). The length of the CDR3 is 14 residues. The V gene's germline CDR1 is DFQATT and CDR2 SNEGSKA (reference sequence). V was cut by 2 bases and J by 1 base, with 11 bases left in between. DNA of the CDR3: TGCAGTGCTAGAATAGGGGCCCCGAACACTGAAGCTTTCTTT. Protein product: CSARIGAPNTEAFF.

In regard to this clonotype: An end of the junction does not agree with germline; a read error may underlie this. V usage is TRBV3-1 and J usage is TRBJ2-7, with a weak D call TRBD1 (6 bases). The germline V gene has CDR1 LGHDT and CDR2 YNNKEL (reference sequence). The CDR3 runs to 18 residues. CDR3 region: CARSLDPVGPGVGYEQYF. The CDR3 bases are TGTGCCCGCAGTTTAGATCCTGTGGGGCCAGGGGTTGGTTACGAGCAGTACTTC.

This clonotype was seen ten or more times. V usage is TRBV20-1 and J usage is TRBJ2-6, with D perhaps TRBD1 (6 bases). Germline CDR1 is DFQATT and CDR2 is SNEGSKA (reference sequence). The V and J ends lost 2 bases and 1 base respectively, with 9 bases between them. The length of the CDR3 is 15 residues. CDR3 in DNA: TGCAGTGCTAGACAACAGGGTTCTGGGGCCAACGTCCTGACTTTC. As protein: CSARQQGSGANVLTF.

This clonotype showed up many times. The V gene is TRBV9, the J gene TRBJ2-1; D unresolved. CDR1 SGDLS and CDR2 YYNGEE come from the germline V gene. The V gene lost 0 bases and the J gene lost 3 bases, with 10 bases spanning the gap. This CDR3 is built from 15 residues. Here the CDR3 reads CASSVDPADYNEQFF. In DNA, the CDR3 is TGTGCCAGCAGCGTAGATCCGGCAGACTACAATGAGCAGTTCTTC.

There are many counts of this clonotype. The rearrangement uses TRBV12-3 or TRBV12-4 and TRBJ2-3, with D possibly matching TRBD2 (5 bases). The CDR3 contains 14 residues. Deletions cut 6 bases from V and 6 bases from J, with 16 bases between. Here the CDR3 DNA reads TGTGCCAGCAGAAAGAGGTTGAGAGGGGATACGCAGTATTTT. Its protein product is CASRKRLRGDTQYF.